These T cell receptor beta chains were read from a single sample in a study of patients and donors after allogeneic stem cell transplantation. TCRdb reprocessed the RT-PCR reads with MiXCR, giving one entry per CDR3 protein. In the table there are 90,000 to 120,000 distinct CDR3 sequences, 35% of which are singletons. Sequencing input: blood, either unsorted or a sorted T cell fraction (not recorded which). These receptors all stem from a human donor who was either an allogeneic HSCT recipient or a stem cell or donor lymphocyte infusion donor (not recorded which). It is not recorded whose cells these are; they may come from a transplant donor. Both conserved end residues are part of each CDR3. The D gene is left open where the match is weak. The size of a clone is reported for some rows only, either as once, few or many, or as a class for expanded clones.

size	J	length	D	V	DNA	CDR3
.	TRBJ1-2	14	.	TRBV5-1	TGCGCCAGCAAACCGGGGCTCGGTTGGTATGGCTACACCTTC	CASKPGLGWYGYTF
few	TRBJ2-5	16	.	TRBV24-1	TGTGCCACCAGTGATTTTCCCCGGCCGGGCCACGAGACCCAGTACTTC	CATSDFPRPGHETQYF
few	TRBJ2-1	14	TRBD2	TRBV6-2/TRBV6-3	TGTGCCAGCAGTTACGCGACTAGCGGCAATGAGCAGTTCTTC	CASSYATSGNEQFF
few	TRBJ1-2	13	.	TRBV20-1	TGCAGTGCTAGAGATAGGGGATACTATGGCTACACCTTC	CSARDRGYYGYTF
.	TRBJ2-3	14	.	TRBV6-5	TGTGCCAGCAGTCCTCGGGTGTACACAGATACGCAGTATTTT	CASSPRVYTDTQYF
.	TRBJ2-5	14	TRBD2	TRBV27	TGTGCCAGCAGTTTATCAGCGGGGCGGGAGACCCAGTACTTC	CASSLSAGRETQYF
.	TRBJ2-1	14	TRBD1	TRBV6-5	TGTGCCAGCAGGAGGACAGGGACGGGCAATGAGCAGTTCTTC	CASRRTGTGNEQFF
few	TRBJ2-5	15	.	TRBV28	TGTGCCAGCAGTCCCCGGAGGACGCTTTCTGAGACCCAGTACTTC	CASSPRRTLSETQYF
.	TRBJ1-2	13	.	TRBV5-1	TGCGCCAGCAGCTTGTCCGACACGGGTGGCTACACCTTC	CASSLSDTGGYTF
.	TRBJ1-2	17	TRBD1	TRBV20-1	TGCAGTGCCCTCGAAACTATAACAGGGGGCGCGAGATATGGCTACACCTTC	CSALETITGGARYGYTF
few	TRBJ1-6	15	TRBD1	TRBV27	TGTGCCAGCAAACCGGTGGGACAGGGATATTCACCCCTCCACTTT	CASKPVGQGYSPLHF
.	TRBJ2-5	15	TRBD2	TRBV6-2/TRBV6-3	TGTGCCAGCAAGCGGGGGAGATTTTTTGCTGAGACCCAGTACTTC	CASKRGRFFAETQYF
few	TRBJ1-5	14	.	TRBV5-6	TGTGCCAGCAGCTTGGGGACAGATTATCAGCCCCAGCATTTT	CASSLGTDYQPQHF
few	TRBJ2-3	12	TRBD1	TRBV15	TGTGCCACCAATGACAGGGGAGATACGCAGTATTTT	CATNDRGDTQYF
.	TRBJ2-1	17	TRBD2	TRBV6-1	TGTGCCAGCAGTGAAAGGGTAGCGGGAGGGCCGGTGAATGAGCAGTTCTTC	CASSERVAGGPVNEQFF
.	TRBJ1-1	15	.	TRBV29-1	TGCAGCGTTTCACCAGACAGGCTGATGAACACTGAAGCTTTCTTT	CSVSPDRLMNTEAFF
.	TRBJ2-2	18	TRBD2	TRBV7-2	TGTGCCAGCAGCTTTCCAGCGGGAGGCAAAGGGGGCACCGGGGAGCTGTTTTTT	CASSFPAGGKGGTGELFF
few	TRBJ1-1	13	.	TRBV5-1	TGCGCCAGCAGCTTGGGTCTAGGAGCTGAAGCTTTCTTT	CASSLGLGAEAFF
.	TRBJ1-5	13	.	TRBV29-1	TGCAGCGTTGGGAGGGACAGCAATCAGCCCCAGCATTTT	CSVGRDSNQPQHF
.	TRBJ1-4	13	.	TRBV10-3	TGTGCCATCTCCGTTGGGGGGGATGAAAAACTGTTTTTT	CAISVGGDEKLFF
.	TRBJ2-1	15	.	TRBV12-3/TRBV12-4	TGTGCCAGCAGCAGCCTGAGGACGCCCTACAATGAGCAGTTCTTC	CASSSLRTPYNEQFF
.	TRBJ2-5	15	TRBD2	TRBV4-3	TGCGCCAGCAGCCAAGATCCTGGGGGAGGGGAGACCCAGTACTTC	CASSQDPGGGETQYF